The 9 T cell receptor gamma chains reported below all come from one sample, sequenced in a study of Vδ1+ human thymocytes. The antigens for these receptors are not known. Extracted RNA was reverse transcribed into cDNA. Pooled V-gene forward primers with one constant-region reverse primer generated the CDR3 amplicons by multiplex PCR. TCRdb reanalysed the multiplex PCR reads via CATT. The sample includes about 36,000 gamma-chain clones, over 20% of them seen just once. General observations from the study: Thymic TRG and TRD repertoires appeared highly polyclonal, with Gaussian CDR3 length distributions.

Sequences were obtained from Vdelta1+ gamma-delta thymocytes from the thymus. The subset was: FACS-sorted CD3+ TCRalphabeta- TCRVdelta1+ TCRVdelta2- thymocytes. These receptors all stem from a girl in the first two years of life who had congenital heart surgery.

In this sample, this clone turned up a few times. The identical CDR3 is also encoded by other nucleotide sequences in the sample. V gene TRGV2 combines with J gene TRGJ1 or TRGJ2. Germline CDR1 reads EGSNGY; CDR2 reads YDSYNSKV. J was trimmed by 1 base and V by 3 bases; bases with no gene match: 6. The CDR3 consists of 14 residues. This chain's CDR3 is CATWDRLNYYKKLF. The CDR3 coding sequence is TGTGCCACCTGGGACAGACTCAATTATTATAAGAAACTCTTT.

This clone was observed once. This chain links TRGV4 with TRGJP2. Losses at the gene ends were 0 bases for V and 2 bases for J; bases not matched to a gene: 12. Germline V gene lookup returns CDR1 EGSTGY and CDR2 YDSYTSSV. The length of the CDR3 is 18 residues. CDR3 amino acids: CATWDGMTGSSSDWIKTF. For the CDR3, the DNA is TGTGCCACCTGGGATGGGATGACTGGGAGCAGTAGTGATTGGATCAAGACGTTT.

This clone was counted only a few times. The V gene is TRGV4, the J gene TRGJP2. Per germline, CDR1 EGSTGY and CDR2 YDSYTSSV. This CDR3 region has 18 residues. The ends lost 5 bases at V and 0 bases at J; junction bases unmatched: 15. The CDR3 sequence is CATWVPRGAYSSDWIKTF. The DNA of the CDR3 is TGTGCCACCTGGGTCCCTCGCGGCGCCTATAGTAGTGATTGGATCAAGACGTTT.

This clone has more than one count but fewer than ten. The chain recombines TRGV4 with TRGJ1 or TRGJ2. The CDR3 covers 11 residues. V shed 5 bases and J 6 bases; nucleotides not matched to a gene: 4. The germline CDR1 and CDR2 sequences are EGSTGY and YDSYTSSV. The CDR3 coding sequence is TGTGCCACCTGGGTAATTTATAAGAAACTCTTT. Protein sequence: CATWVIYKKLF.

As for this clone: The identical CDR3 is also encoded by other nucleotide sequences in the sample. This chain links TRGV2 with TRGJ1 or TRGJ2. With 0 bases clipped from V and 3 bases from J, the junction kept 8 bases outside the gene matches. CDR1 and CDR2 (germline): EGSNGY, YDSYNSKV. The CDR3 length is 15 residues. CDR3 nucleotides: TGTGCCACCTGGGACGGGCCCCCGAGTTATTATAAGAAACTCTTT. Translated, it gives CATWDGPPSYYKKLF.

The table lists this clone with a few counts. At one end the junction does not follow the germline gene, possibly because of a read error. The chain combines TRGV8 with TRGJ1 or TRGJ2. This CDR3 spans 14 amino acids. Germline V lookup: CDR1 VENAVY, CDR2 YDSYNSRV. CDR3 bases: TGTGCCGCCTGGGATCCGATGACTTATTATAAGAAACTCTTT. It yields the protein CAAWDPMTYYKKLF.

The genes are TRGV9 and TRGJ1 or TRGJ2. The germline V gene has CDR1 GITISATS and CDR2 ISYDGTV (reference sequence). This CDR3 spans 10 amino acids. Trimming took 1 base from V and 15 from J; bases not matched to a gene: 6. CDR3 nucleotide sequence: TGTGCCTTGTGGGAGGTAGGAGGACTCTTT. Its protein is CALWEVGGLF.

The rearrangement joins TRGV2 to TRGJ1 or TRGJ2. The ends lost 4 bases at V and 11 bases at J; junction bases unmatched: 11. The length of the CDR3 is 12 residues. The germline V gene encodes CDR1 EGSNGY and CDR2 YDSYNSKV. The CDR3 reads CATWEPGGEKLF. CDR3 nucleotide sequence: TGTGCCACCTGGGAACCAGGAGGGGAGAAACTCTTT.

The V gene is TRGV9, the J gene TRGJP1. V dropped 1 base and J dropped 12; count of bases not matched to a gene: 11. CDR3 length: 14 amino acids. Germline CDR1 is GITISATS and CDR2 is ISYDGTV (reference sequence). The chain's CDR3 is CALWEVPLHGFKIF. In nucleotides, the CDR3 is TGTGCCTTGTGGGAGGTCCCACTTCACGGGTTCAAGATATTT.